This T cell receptor (beta chain) is from a study of regulatory T cells in long-lasting Graves disease (dated by TCRdb to about 2021). For context, the study as a whole: Antithyroid drugs had been taken for less than 3 months by newly diagnosed Graves' disease patients. This study used TCR sequencing and RNA sequencing of peripheral blood to compare persistent Graves' disease patients against newly diagnosed Graves' disease patients. The study was conducted in China and was registered as a clinical trial. A total of about 33 samples underwent TCR sequencing: 13 from persistent and roughly 20 from newly diagnosed Graves' disease patients. What the study reported, not specific to this receptor: The authors noted that the small sample size was a limitation that may lower accuracy. Sequencing and analysis were limited to the TCR beta chain. Lower TCR Shannon entropy and fewer highly expanded clones were observed in persistent Graves' disease patients than in newly diagnosed patients, which suggested clonal expansion. Peripheral blood alone was examined, since thyroid tissue, which constituted the primary lesion, could not be accessed. More public clonotypes were shared among persistent patients (around 3,000) than among newly diagnosed patients (under 1,000).

Receptor amplification or capture employed multiplex PCR. This sample was sequenced with an Illumina HiSeq 4000. To build TCR beta libraries, CDR3 regions were amplified by Arm-PCR using iRepertoire HTBI primers. Before sequencing, the PCR products underwent gel purification. Per the original workflow: Gene usage analysis of CDR3 amino acid clonotypes relied on the roughly 64 TRBV and 14 TRBJ segments identified across samples. COPE and FqMerger were used to merge filtered high-quality paired reads into contigs. Contigs were aligned with BLAST to IMGT TRBV, TRBD and TRBJ reference genes, and CDR3 was defined per IMGT. Highly expanded clones were defined as clonotypes with a frequency above 0.1%. Shannon entropy served as the measure of repertoire diversity, while the Gini coefficient captured V-J evenness. Public clonotypes were defined as clonotypes shared by more than one individual. The public reads were run again by TCRdb, first through fastp at Q25 and then through MiXCR, and only productive beta chains were kept. Every distinct CDR3 protein forms one entry, paired with its most common genes and DNA. For this entry, the V and J calls and clone size follow TCRdb and not the study's own pipeline. The sample records some 560,000 distinct CDR3 sequences, 15% to 20% of which are singletons. More than 20% of the sample is taken by the ten largest.

In the paper's terms, the time point label means: newly diagnosed GD, antithyroid drugs for less than 3 months. For both TCR sequencing and RNA sequencing, RNA was extracted from PBMCs in TRIzol. The diagnosis of Graves' disease was made according to American Thyroid Association guidelines. Patients were recruited from an endocrinology department in Xi'an, China. Each patient gave roughly 8.4 milliliters of peripheral blood, collected in an EDTA anticoagulant tube. Ficoll Paque Plus density gradient separation was used to isolate PBMCs, and no further T cell sorting was performed. An Agilent 2100 Bioanalyzer and agarose gel were used to check RNA quality, and a NanoDrop 2000 was used to measure RNA concentration. With respect to this clonotype: The antigen it binds to is not known. An end of the junction differs from the germline gene, which may be a read error.

These records were also assigned to another study, of T cells in Graves' hyperthyroidism and ophthalmopathy. Per that second paper: Stable Graves' hyperthyroidism was defined as the absence of progression to ophthalmopathy over 18 months of follow-up. The hyperthyroidism patients were between 18 and 65 years old and newly diagnosed, with a disease duration of less than 2 months. Exclusion was applied to patients with uncontrolled infections, other autoimmune diseases, pregnancy or lactation. Diagnoses relied on clinical symptoms, serum thyroxine and TRAb, thyroid ultrasound and orbital computed tomography. The first round of RT-PCR for the TCR CDR3 was performed with the HTBI primer set and the Qiagen OneStep RT-PCR kit. Most expanded thyroid clonotypes (frequency above 0.001) were also detected in blood, suggesting blood repertoires may reflect thyroid immune responses. A model built on a 13 V-J signature distinguished ophthalmopathy from stable hyperthyroidism, reaching 85% to 90% sensitivity and around 81% specificity in cross-validation and 80%/75% in testing. In validation, the model predicted progression to ophthalmopathy a median of around six months before onset, with approximately 71% sensitivity and around 76% specificity. To identify distinguishing TCR V-J signatures, a discovery cohort of about a hundred patients was used, comprising under 45 with Graves' ophthalmopathy and some 60 with stable Graves' hyperthyroidism. Prospective prediction of ophthalmopathy was tested in an independent validation cohort consisting of 18 hyperthyroidism patients and approximately 16 patients who later progressed to ophthalmopathy. The 100 or so discovery patients were randomly divided into training and test sets at a 7:3 ratio. In about 6 Graves' hyperthyroidism patients, the study also compared T-cell repertoires from thyroid tissue with T-cell repertoires from blood. After sampling, hyperthyroidism patients received methimazole starting at 30 mg daily, and ophthalmopathy patients received high-dose intravenous methylprednisolone. Libraries were constructed in a second round of multiplex PCR, after which size selection and purification were performed. Libraries were sequenced paired-end with 100 bp reads on an Illumina HiSeq2000. SOAPnuke was used to process the raw data, removing reads that contained adapters or uncalled bases, had a mean Phred below 15, or lacked an exact match to the constant primer or identifier. COPE v1.2.5 was used to merge high-quality paired reads, and clonotypes were defined as unique nucleotide sequences. Clonotypes were aligned to IMGT TRBV, TRBD and TRBJ reference segments using MiTCR v1.1. Only V-J combinations with frequency above 0.0001, covering about 99% of repertoires, were analysed. A TCS score was defined as the ratio between F50 (clonal expansion) and ExV (chaos), using BLOSUM62-based TCRdist between CDR3 peptides within each V-J. Welch's t-statistics and random forest reduced fewer than 550 V-J features to some 14, which were used in a naive Bayes classifier (R e1071). Sample size was not statistically predetermined, and blinding of investigators to group allocation was not performed. The paper describes TCR Vbeta CDR3 sequencing of 120 to 150 peripheral blood samples, made up of approximately 40 ophthalmopathy patients, around 73 hyperthyroidism patients and 17 progressor patients.

The receptor was derived from a woman aged 35-65 years with Graves disease. Donor details come from another sample of the same person, matched by shared clones. The starting material was peripheral blood mononuclear cells (PBMCs), obtained at new diagnosis, from a patient treated with antithyroid drugs.

The bases read TGTGCCAACAGCTCCGACGGGACAGGGCTGAACACTGAAGCTTTCTTT. It translates as CANSSDGTGLNTEAFF. The sequence joins TRBV5-8 to TRBJ1-1; a stretch of 9 junction bases matches TRBD1. Including cysteine and phenylalanine, the CDR3 has 16 amino acids. Only CDR3 DNA is held: 48 bases, read in frame from base 1. CDR1 and CDR2 were assigned from the germline V gene as SGHTS and YDEGEE.